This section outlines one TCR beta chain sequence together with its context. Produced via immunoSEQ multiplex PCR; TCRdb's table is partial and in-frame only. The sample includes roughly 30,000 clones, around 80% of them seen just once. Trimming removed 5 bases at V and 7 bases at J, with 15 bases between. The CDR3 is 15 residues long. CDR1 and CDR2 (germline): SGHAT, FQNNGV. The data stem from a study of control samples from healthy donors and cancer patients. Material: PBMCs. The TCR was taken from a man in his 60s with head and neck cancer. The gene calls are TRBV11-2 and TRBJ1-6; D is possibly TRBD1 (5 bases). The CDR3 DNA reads TGTGCCAGCAGCCTCACCGGGGGGAGGAATTCACCCCTCCACTTT. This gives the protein CASSLTGGRNSPLHF.